This paragraph covers one T cell receptor (beta chain) sequence. This sample was included in a study of blood T cell repertoires in COVID-19. Sequencing was performed with immunoSEQ multiplex PCR; in TCRdb, only in-frame clones are kept and a portion is missing. The table has 400,000 to 550,000 clones, around 90% seen once. The study drew participants aged roughly 18 to 95 years from roughly 25 US areas. The TCR was taken from a woman aged 18 to 35 with acute COVID-19. The source material was PBMCs or T cells enriched from blood (not recorded which).

In DNA, the CDR3 is TGCAGCGCCAGGGATGAGAACTATGGCTACACCTTC. Translated: CSARDENYGYTF. The rearrangement joins TRBV29-1 to TRBJ1-2, with D possibly matching TRBD1 (5 bases). The ends were cut back, 7 bases at V and 2 bases at J, with 11 bases in the middle. The length of the CDR3 is 12 residues. From germline, CDR1 is SQVTM and CDR2 ANQGSEA.